These 31 T cell receptor beta chains came from one sample sequenced in a study of blood T cell repertoires in COVID-19. Sequencing used immunoSEQ multiplex PCR; TCRdb keeps in-frame clones, though not all of them. The sample includes some 100,000 clones, almost 85% of them seen just once. Sequenced input: peripheral blood. These receptor sequences come from a man in his fifties with active or convalescent COVID-19.

The chain has TRBV3-1 (or the pseudogene TRBV3-2) and TRBJ2-5, with TRBD2 as a possible D gene (6 bases). CDR1 and CDR2 from the germline V gene are LGHDT and YNNKEL (reference sequence). The CDR3 totals 16 residues. Trimming removed 2 bases at V and 2 bases at J, with 15 bases between. This CDR3 is CASSQNPGTSQETQYF. The CDR3 nucleotides are TGTGCCAGCAGCCAAAATCCAGGGACTTCGCAAGAGACCCAGTACTTC.

The rearrangement uses TRBV21-1 and TRBJ1-5; the D call TRBD1 from the table was never checked on the DNA. TRBV21-1 is labeled a pseudogene. The CDR3 is 15 residues long. CDR3 nucleotide sequence: TGTGCCAGCAGCAATGACACTGATAGCAATCAGCCCCAGCATTTT. It yields the protein CASSNDTDSNQPQHF.

The chain is built from TRBV15 and TRBJ1-5, with unresolved D. The germline CDR1 and CDR2 sequences are LNHNV and YYDKDF (reference sequence). The germline V and J ends were trimmed by 0 bases and 7 bases, with 13 bases remaining between them. The CDR3 runs 15 residues. The CDR3 protein is CATSRDRAGGQPQHF. The CDR3 DNA reads TGTGCCACCAGCAGAGACCGGGCAGGAGGCCAGCCCCAGCATTTT.

The V gene is TRBV23-1, the J gene TRBJ1-4; D is perhaps TRBD1 (5 bases). TRBV23-1 is an ORF; its function is uncertain. The CDR3 runs to 15 residues. The V and J ends lost 2 bases and 7 bases respectively, with 14 bases between them. Written as DNA, the CDR3 is TGCGCCAGCAGTCAAGGGACCCCGGGAGGTGAAAAACTGTTTTTT. Translation: CASSQGTPGGEKLFF.

CDR3 DNA sequence: TGCGCCAGCAGCCCGGGGGACAGGAACACTGAAGCTTTCTTT. It specifies CASSPGDRNTEAFF. This chain joins TRBV5-1 and TRBJ1-1; 7 bases align to TRBD1. The V segment lost 4 bases and the J segment 1 base; nucleotides outside the gene matches: 4. This CDR3 is 14 amino acids long. CDR1 and CDR2 (germline): SGHRS, YFSETQ. Full variable domain (missing parts from reference TRBV5-1 and TRBJ1-1): KAGVTQTPRYLIKTRGQQVTLSCSPISGHRSVSWYQQTPGQGLQFLFEYFSETQRNKGNFPGRFSGRQFSNSRSEMNVSTLELGDSALYLCASSPGDRNTEAFFGQGTRLTVV.

The chain links TRBV28 to TRBJ1-6; 8 bases match TRBD1. J was trimmed by 7 bases and V by 5 bases; bases with no gene match: 10. This CDR3 has 16 residues. Per germline, CDR1 MDHEN and CDR2 SYDVKM. CDR3 sequence (DNA): TGTGCCAGCAGTATGGGACAGGAACTTTGGAATTCACCCCTCCACTTT. It encodes CASSMGQELWNSPLHF. Combining the CDR3 with reference TRBV28 and TRBJ1-6 gives the whole variable domain DVKVTQSSRYLVKRTGEKVFLECVQDMDHENMFWYRQDPGLGLRLIYFSYDVKMKEKGDIPEGYSVSREKKERFSLILESASTNQTSMYLCASSMGQELWNSPLHFGNGTRLTVT.

The chain employs TRBV5-4 and TRBJ2-3; 16 nucleotides match TRBD2. With 4 bases clipped from V and 2 bases from J, the junction kept 13 bases outside the gene matches. Germline CDR1 reads SGHNT; CDR2 reads YYREEE (reference sequence). The CDR3 is 20 amino acids. The CDR3 DNA reads TGTGCCAGCAGCCGAGGAGGGACTAGCGGGGGGGGTTATTTCACAGATACGCAGTATTTT. Translated: CASSRGGTSGGGYFTDTQYF.

V and J are TRBV28 and TRBJ2-7, with a possible D match to TRBD2 (5 bases). The CDR3 loop spans 13 amino acids. The ends were cut back, 8 bases at V and 1 base at J, with 12 bases in the middle. Germline assignment: CDR1 MDHEN and CDR2 SYDVKM. The CDR3 region is CASGSGQSYEQYV. The CDR3, as DNA: TGTGCCAGCGGGAGCGGTCAGTCCTACGAGCAGTACGTC.

CDR3 coding DNA: TGTGCCTGGAGTGTTAATCAGGGTCTTTACACCTTC. This gives the protein CAWSVNQGLYTF. The J gene is TRBJ1-2, the V gene TRBV30; TRBD1 might be the D (5 bases). Germline V lookup: CDR1 GTSNPN, CDR2 SVGIG (reference sequence). V gave up 0 bases and J gave up 11 bases, with 13 bases separating them. This CDR3 is 12 amino acids long.

V is TRBV9 and J is TRBJ1-4; no firm D call. Deletions cut 0 bases from V and 3 bases from J, with 9 bases between. This CDR3 is built from 15 residues. Germline V gene lookup returns CDR1 SGDLS and CDR2 YYNGEE. CDR3 protein: CASSVAGLANEKLFF. CDR3 DNA: TGTGCCAGCAGCGTAGCGGGATTGGCTAATGAAAAACTGTTTTTT.

The J gene is TRBJ2-3, the V gene TRBV21-1; the table assigns TRBD2, which was not confirmed against the DNA. TRBV21-1 is noted as a pseudogene. The CDR3 totals 15 residues. This CDR3 reads CASRGLAALTDTQYF. CDR3 sequence (DNA): TGTGCCAGCAGGGGACTAGCGGCACTGACAGATACGCAGTATTTT.

V usage is TRBV3-1 (or the pseudogene TRBV3-2) and J usage is TRBJ1-2, with 7 bases identical to TRBD1. Trimming removed 0 bases from V and 8 bases from J; junction bases left unmatched: 6. CDR3 size: 14 residues. The germline gives CDR1 LGHDT, CDR2 YNNKEL (reference sequence). CDR3 residues: CASSQEQGIGGYTF. The CDR3 region has the DNA TGTGCCAGCAGCCAAGAACAGGGGATCGGGGGCTACACCTTC.

This rearrangement joins TRBV28 to TRBJ1-5, with D possibly matching TRBD1 (6 bases). Germline-derived CDR1 and CDR2 are MDHEN and SYDVKM. With 6 bases removed from V and 2 bases from J, the gap between germline ends came to 20 bases. The CDR3 is 17 amino acids. CDR3 sequence (DNA): TGTGCCAGCAGCCCGATCCTACAGGGTCCCGGCAATCAGCCCCAGCATTTT. This sequence encodes CASSPILQGPGNQPQHF.

This rearrangement joins TRBV5-1 to TRBJ1-6; 9 nucleotides line up with TRBD1. This CDR3 has 16 amino acids. V dropped 4 bases and J dropped 6; count of bases not matched to a gene: 8. Germline values: CDR1 SGHRS, CDR2 YFSETQ. DNA of the CDR3: TGCGCCAGCAGCCGAGGGACAGGGCCTGTTAATTCACCCCTCCACTTT. It specifies CASSRGTGPVNSPLHF.

The J gene is TRBJ2-1, the V gene TRBV29-1; 11 bases map to TRBD1. Trimming removed 6 bases from V and 8 bases from J; junction bases left unmatched: 6. Germline V lookup: CDR1 SQVTM, CDR2 ANQGSEA. The CDR3 is made up of 13 amino acids. CDR3 residues: CSVGTGGVDEQFF. CDR3 coding DNA: TGCAGCGTGGGGACAGGGGGGGTTGATGAGCAGTTCTTC.

This sequence joins TRBV5-1 and TRBJ2-6; D possibly corresponds to TRBD1 (6 bases). CDR1 and CDR2 (germline): SGHRS, YFSETQ. V dropped 0 bases and J dropped 0 bases, with 13 bases sitting between them. The CDR3 is made up of 18 amino acids. The CDR3 sequence: CASSLVRGWGSGANVLTF. The CDR3 bases are TGCGCCAGCAGCTTGGTTAGGGGGTGGGGCTCTGGGGCCAACGTCCTGACTTTC.

This clone appeared a single time. V is TRBV11-3 and J is TRBJ2-2; D gene unclear. With 5 bases removed from V and 2 bases from J, the gap between germline ends came to 9 bases. The CDR3 totals 14 residues. Germline values: CDR1 SGHNT, CDR2 YENEEA. This CDR3 reads CASSPTANTGELFF. CDR3 DNA: TGTGCCAGCAGCCCAACAGCCAACACCGGGGAGCTGTTTTTT.

This clone showed up just once. The V call is TRBV20-1, the J call TRBJ2-5; D ambiguous. The CDR3 has 11 amino acids. Trimming shortened V by 5 bases and J by 5 bases, and 9 bases separated the two germline ends. Germline CDR1 and CDR2: DFQATT and SNEGSKA (reference sequence). CDR3 in amino acids: CSAHAQETQYF. CDR3 coding DNA: TGCAGTGCTCATGCCCAGGAGACCCAGTACTTC.

The chain is built from TRBV12-5 and TRBJ1-2; D gene unclear. Germline-derived CDR1 and CDR2 are LGHNT and FRNRAP. This CDR3 spans 11 amino acids. V lost 7 bases and J lost 13, with 16 bases in between. The CDR3 loop reads CASASNGQFTF. The CDR3 region has the DNA TGTGCTAGTGCATCAAACGGTCAATTCACCTTC.

This clone was seen only once. The rearrangement joins TRBV18 to TRBJ2-1; D is undetermined. The ends were cut back, 2 bases at V and 10 bases at J, with 9 bases in the middle. This CDR3 contains 12 residues. The germline gives CDR1 KGHSH, CDR2 LQKENI. CDR3: CASSPNIREQFF. Written as DNA, the CDR3 is TGTGCCAGCTCACCAAACATACGAGAGCAGTTCTTC.

The chain joins TRBV28 to TRBJ1-2, with TRBD1 matching 7 bases. V lost 7 bases to trimming and J lost 4 bases; unmatched junction nucleotides: 9. The CDR3 runs to 14 residues. Looked up from germline, CDR1 is MDHEN and CDR2 is SYDVKM. The CDR3 sequence: CASTGQAIFYGYTF. In DNA form, the CDR3 reads TGTGCCAGCACCGGACAGGCGATTTTCTATGGCTACACCTTC.

This clone showed up just a few times. This chain joins TRBV2 and TRBJ2-1, with D possibly being TRBD2 (6 bases). This CDR3 is 16 amino acids long. V shed 2 bases and J shed 1 base, with 12 bases lying between them. Per germline, CDR1 SNHLY and CDR2 FYNNEI. The CDR3 here is CASSEPPGLSYNEQFF. The DNA for the CDR3 is TGTGCCAGCAGTGAACCTCCGGGACTTTCCTACAATGAGCAGTTCTTC. The full variable domain, rest sourced from reference TRBV2 and TRBJ2-1, is EPEVTQTPSHQVTQMGQEVILRCVPISNHLYFYWYRQILGQKVEFLVSFYNNEISEKSEIFDDQFSVERPDGSNFTLKIRSTKLEDSAMYFCASSEPPGLSYNEQFFGPGTRLTVL.

The genes are TRBV20-1 and TRBJ1-6; 9 bases fit TRBD1. The CDR3 totals 14 residues. V dropped 3 bases and J dropped 10; count of bases not matched to a gene: 7. Germline values: CDR1 DFQATT, CDR2 SNEGSKA (reference sequence). CDR3 bases: TGCAGTGCTAGTTCTGGGACAGGGTACTCACCCCTCCACTTT. Residues: CSASSGTGYSPLHF.

This clone was picked up a small number of times. The chain is built from TRBV5-1 and TRBJ2-3; no definite D call. Per the germline V gene, CDR1 is SGHRS and CDR2 is YFSETQ. The ends were cut back, 1 base at V and 1 base at J, with 7 bases in the middle. The CDR3 has 14 residues. The CDR3 bases are TGCGCCAGCAGCTTGTCTGTCGGCACAGATACGCAGTATTTT. Translation: CASSLSVGTDTQYF.

This chain links TRBV14 with TRBJ1-6; tentative D call: TRBD1 (6 bases). The V and J ends lost 1 base and 6 bases respectively, with 10 bases between them. The CDR3 runs 15 residues. The germline gives CDR1 SGHDN, CDR2 FVKESK. This CDR3 reads CASSQVGRGNSPLHF. CDR3 nucleotides: TGTGCCAGCAGCCAAGTGGGCAGGGGTAATTCACCCCTCCACTTT.

V is TRBV14 and J is TRBJ1-6; TRBD1 matches at 7 bases. The germline CDR1 and CDR2 sequences are SGHDN and FVKESK. The CDR3 is 17 residues long. V trimming: 0 bases; J trimming: 6 bases; junction bases outside the gene matches: 8. The CDR3 nucleotides are TGTGCCAGCAGCCAAGACCTAGACAGGGAGGCTAATTCACCCCTCCACTTT. Translated: CASSQDLDREANSPLHF.

This chain joins TRBV27 and TRBJ2-1; maybe TRBD2 (6 bases). V dropped 4 bases and J dropped 2 bases, with 15 bases sitting between them. Germline CDR1 MNHEY, CDR2 SMNVEV (reference sequence). This CDR3 has 16 amino acids. The CDR3 DNA sequence: TGTGCCAGCAGTTCCATAGCGGCATGGACCTACAATGAGCAGTTCTTC. Protein: CASSSIAAWTYNEQFF.

The chain combines TRBV28 with TRBJ2-2, with TRBD1 identical over 7 bases. After removal of 7 bases from V and 2 bases from J, the junction contained 7 bases not matched to a gene. This CDR3 spans 15 amino acids. CDR1 MDHEN and CDR2 SYDVKM come from the germline V gene. The CDR3 region is CASTRQGINTGELFF. As DNA, the CDR3 is TGTGCCAGCACTCGACAGGGTATAAACACCGGGGAGCTGTTTTTT.

J is TRBJ1-3 and V is TRBV28, with 8 nucleotides matching TRBD1. The CDR3 extends over 17 amino acids. From germline, CDR1 is MDHEN and CDR2 SYDVKM. V was clipped by 5 bases and J by 0 bases; unmatched bases: 9. CDR3 DNA: TGTGCCAGCAGTGCCCCGGGACAGGCCTTCTCTGGAAACACCATATATTTT. This codes for CASSAPGQAFSGNTIYF. Full variable domain (rest looked up from reference TRBV28 and TRBJ1-3): DVKVTQSSRYLVKRTGEKVFLECVQDMDHENMFWYRQDPGLGLRLIYFSYDVKMKEKGDIPEGYSVSREKKERFSLILESASTNQTSMYLCASSAPGQAFSGNTIYFGEGSWLTVV.

The V gene is TRBV24-1, the J gene TRBJ1-6; 8 bases agree with TRBD1. V lost 0 bases, J lost 7 bases, and 7 bases stayed unmatched. Germline assignment: CDR1 KGHDR and CDR2 SFDVKD. The CDR3 loop spans 17 amino acids. CDR3 amino acids: CATSDLHRTGNNSPLHF. The CDR3 coding sequence is TGTGCCACCAGTGATTTGCATAGGACAGGGAACAATTCACCCCTCCACTTT.

The rearrangement joins TRBV6-5 to TRBJ1-1; 9 nucleotides agree with TRBD1. Germline CDR1 MNHEY, CDR2 SVGAGI. The CDR3 has 12 amino acids. Trimming took 6 bases from V and 11 from J; bases not matched to a gene: 7. Here the CDR3 reads CASSRYRGQAFF. CDR3 coding DNA: TGTGCCAGCAGCCGCTACAGGGGGCAGGCTTTCTTT.